The rows below give T cell receptor beta chains drawn from one sample of a study of blood T cell repertoires in COVID-19. The table came from immunoSEQ multiplex PCR; TCRdb's copy has only in-frame clones and leaves some out. Among some 83,000 clones, approximately 79% were seen once, and the ten largest hold about an eighth. Input material: peripheral blood. The receptors originated from a woman of 80 years or more with acute or convalescent COVID-19. CDR3s leave out the opening cysteine and the closing phenylalanine or tryptophan.

j_gene | v_gene | CDR3aa
TRBJ1-1 | TRBV5-8 | ASSPFRDTTEAF
TRBJ1-1 | TRBV14 | ASSQVGTGINTEAF
TRBJ2-7 | TRBV21-1 | ASSSLYRQVREQY
TRBJ1-2 | TRBV4-3 | ASSQATGYFNYGYT
TRBJ2-4 | TRBV6-6 | ASRSGDSKNIQY
TRBJ2-5 | TRBV5-1 | ATSTGGQETQY
TRBJ1-2 | TRBV29-1 | SVDITGLGGYT
TRBJ1-6 | TRBV10-3 | AISYDSLRDNSPLH
TRBJ1-2 | TRBV15 | ATSRDSATGGNYGYT
TRBJ1-1 | TRBV11-3 | ASSPGQGSEAF
TRBJ2-3 | TRBV19 | ASSRLGQGTDTQY
TRBJ1-1 | TRBV10-3 | AISAGGRVTEAF
TRBJ1-2 | TRBV6-6 | ASNLGTAGYGYT
TRBJ2-7 | TRBV9 | ASSVGGLGREGEQY
TRBJ1-1 | TRBV7-2 | ASSFDRDSTEAF
TRBJ1-1 | TRBV6-5 | ASSYYGGKGNTEAF
TRBJ1-2 | TRBV28 | ASTSGEYFRGVNYGYT
TRBJ2-1 | TRBV19 | AVKRTGYGNEQF
TRBJ2-5 | TRBV6-1 | ASSEGLQETQY
TRBJ1-1 | TRBV9 | ASSSTPGNTEAF
TRBJ2-3 | TRBV4-3 | ASSPRTSGGFDTQY
TRBJ2-3 | TRBV14 | ASSQDFRTSGGAADTQY
TRBJ1-4 | TRBV7-2 | ASSQGQGAFEKLF
TRBJ1-2 | TRBV5-4 | ASSRRTLTNYGYT
TRBJ2-2 | TRBV4-2 | ASSLWTGTGELF
TRBJ1-4 | TRBV18 | ASSPEGASEKLF
TRBJ2-1 | TRBV28 | ASSEMTSGGVNEQF
TRBJ1-1 | TRBV5-6 | ASSFQAREAF
TRBJ2-3 | TRBV20-1 | SASGTSGSTDTQY
TRBJ2-3 | TRBV15 | ATSTGLFTDTQY
TRBJ1-4 | TRBV5-4 | ASSQGSEKLF
TRBJ2-3 | TRBV6-2/TRBV6-3 | ASSRGRTSAYYSTDTQY
TRBJ2-2 | TRBV7-9 | ASTPLAAAGELF
TRBJ1-1 | TRBV27 | ASSRTGGAGTEAF
TRBJ1-2 | TRBV18 | ASSPGQTDYGYT
TRBJ2-1 | TRBV30 | AWRPTKNEQF
TRBJ2-5 | TRBV28 | ASSFQRAGGETQY
TRBJ1-5 | TRBV5-6 | ASSSVRNYQPQH
TRBJ1-1 | TRBV7-9 | ASSSLVSGGTEAF
TRBJ1-3 | TRBV5-1 | ASSLVEANSGNTIY
TRBJ2-5 | TRBV6-5 | ASSSGLNPAETQY
TRBJ2-7 | TRBV11-1 | ASTENSGSKYEQY
TRBJ2-2 | TRBV3-1/TRBV3-2 | ASRRRDGRSTGELF
TRBJ1-2 | TRBV19 | ASSIEGRTYGYT
TRBJ2-7 | TRBV20-1 | SASPSGEMQY